These T cell receptor beta chains were read from a single sample in a study of CD8+ T cells in alopecia areata. Repertoires were generated with immunoSEQ multiplex PCR, while TCRdb's copy carries only in-frame clones and drops some. The data hold some 51,000 clones, with about 96% observed a single time. The input for sequencing was CD8+ T cells sorted from blood, taken at week 0. Receptors were obtained from a human donor with alopecia areata. CDR3s include the opening cysteine and the closing phenylalanine or tryptophan. The D gene is left open where the match is weak. Some rows have no size entry. The others give once, few or many, or a class for an expanded clone.

TRBJ1-1 - - TRBV28 CASSLVLQLNTEAFF TGTGCCAGCAGTTTAGTGCTCCAGCTGAACACTGAAGCTTTCTTT
TRBJ2-3 - - TRBV7-2 CASSLSGRARTDTQYF TGTGCCAGCAGCTTATCTGGCAGGGCGAGGACAGATACGCAGTATTTT
TRBJ2-3 - - TRBV10-2 CASSESVVTDTQYF TGCGCCAGCAGTGAAAGCGTGGTCACAGATACGCAGTATTTT
TRBJ2-1 - - TRBV7-6 CASSRTEGHEQFF TGTGCCAGCAGCCGAACCGAAGGCCATGAGCAGTTCTTC
TRBJ1-1 - - TRBV4-2 CASSQVNRMNTEAFF TGTGCCAGCAGCCAGGTGAATCGCATGAACACTGAAGCTTTCTTT
TRBJ2-7 TRBD1 - TRBV11-2 CASRSSGTGAYEQYF TGTGCCAGCAGGTCATCCGGGACAGGGGCCTACGAGCAGTACTTC
TRBJ2-7 - - TRBV29-1 CSVEDGTDSYEQYF TGCAGCGTTGAAGATGGGACGGATTCCTACGAGCAGTACTTC
TRBJ2-3 - - TRBV4-2 CASSQDRGTSTDTQYF TGTGCCAGCAGCCAAGACAGAGGGACTAGCACAGATACGCAGTATTTT
TRBJ2-2 TRBD1 - TRBV5-1 CASSYGTGGTGELFF TGCGCCAGCAGCTACGGGACAGGGGGAACCGGGGAGCTGTTTTTT
TRBJ2-2 - - TRBV19 CATSRVAGELFF TGTGCCACAAGTAGGGTGGCCGGGGAGCTGTTTTTT
TRBJ2-7 TRBD1 - TRBV19 CASSPFGQGSYEQYF TGTGCCAGTAGCCCCTTCGGACAGGGATCCTACGAGCAGTACTTC
TRBJ2-5 - - TRBV10-3 CATLDLETQYF TGTGCCACCCTGGACCTTGAGACCCAGTACTTC
TRBJ2-3 - - TRBV6-5 CASSYRGVPDTQYF TGTGCCAGCAGTTACCGGGGAGTCCCAGATACGCAGTATTTT
TRBJ2-1 TRBD1 once TRBV7-9 CASSYTGAGEQFF TGTGCCAGCAGCTACACAGGGGCTGGTGAGCAGTTCTTC
TRBJ2-5 - - TRBV27 CASSPLQGGETQYF TGTGCCAGCAGTCCACTACAGGGGGGGGAGACCCAGTACTTC
TRBJ1-1 - - TRBV27 CASSLSGNLNTEAFF TGTGCCAGCAGTTTATCGGGGAACCTAAACACTGAAGCTTTCTTT
TRBJ2-7 TRBD1 - TRBV27 CASSLTGASYEQYF TGTGCCAGCAGTTTGACAGGGGCCTCCTACGAGCAGTACTTC
TRBJ1-1 - - TRBV5-1 CASSQRRQNHLLNTEAFF TGCGCCAGCAGCCAAAGGAGGCAGAATCACCTTTTGAACACTGAAGCTTTCTTT
TRBJ1-2 TRBD1 - TRBV4-1 CASSQVRTGGRGYTF TGCGCCAGCAGCCAAGTCCGGACAGGGGGCCGTGGCTACACCTTC
TRBJ2-7 TRBD1 once TRBV29-1 CSVRTGRTYEQYF TGCAGCGTTCGGACAGGCCGAACCTACGAGCAGTACTTC
TRBJ2-1 - - TRBV7-9 CASSFTEGPSYNEQFF TGTGCCAGCAGCTTCACCGAGGGCCCTTCCTACAATGAGCAGTTCTTC
TRBJ2-1 - - TRBV5-6 CASSLSGLEQFF TGTGCCAGCAGCTTGAGCGGTTTGGAGCAGTTCTTC
TRBJ1-4 TRBD1 - TRBV7-9 CASSLPGQNEKLFF TGTGCCAGCAGCTTACCGGGACAGAATGAAAAACTGTTTTTT
TRBJ1-1 - - TRBV29-1 CSALAGPNTEAFF TGCAGCGCGCTTGCGGGTCCGAACACTGAAGCTTTCTTT
TRBJ1-1 - - TRBV5-1 CASSSLGWNTEAFF TGCGCCAGCAGCTCCCTGGGTTGGAACACTGAAGCTTTCTTT
TRBJ1-5 - - TRBV19 CASSIDESGHQPQHF TGTGCCAGTAGTATAGATGAGTCGGGGCATCAGCCCCAGCATTTT
TRBJ2-3 - - TRBV7-2 CASSLASQVDTQYF TGTGCCAGCAGCTTAGCTAGCCAGGTAGATACGCAGTATTTT
TRBJ2-3 TRBD2 - TRBV27 CASSPSLAGGTDTQYF TGTGCCAGCAGCCCATCTCTGGCGGGGGGGACAGATACGCAGTATTTT
TRBJ2-5 - - TRBV7-6 CASGLFLSETQYF TGTGCCAGCGGCTTATTCTTGTCAGAGACCCAGTACTTC
TRBJ1-1 - once TRBV6-5 CASSYSGLNTEAFF TGTGCCAGCAGTTACTCGGGGTTGAACACTGAAGCTTTCTTT
TRBJ2-1 TRBD2 - TRBV4-2 CASSQDRVAGGVYNEQFF TGTGCCAGCAGCCAAGATAGAGTAGCGGGGGGAGTATACAATGAGCAGTTCTTC
TRBJ2-3 TRBD1 - TRBV7-9 CASSLAGGTGVADTQYF TGTGCCAGCAGCTTAGCGGGAGGGACAGGGGTAGCAGATACGCAGTATTTT
TRBJ1-4 TRBD1 - TRBV6-1 CASSQGTAATNEKLFF TGTGCCAGCAGTCAAGGGACAGCTGCAACTAATGAAAAACTGTTTTTT
TRBJ2-7 - - TRBV18 CASSPMALTTSYEQYF TGTGCCAGCTCACCAATGGCTCTCACTACCTCCTACGAGCAGTACTTC
TRBJ2-7 TRBD1 - TRBV11-2 CASSLRDRAYEQYF TGTGCCAGCAGCCTCCGGGACAGAGCCTACGAGCAGTACTTC
TRBJ2-7 TRBD2 - TRBV2 CASRSPHTSGLSYEQYF TGTGCCAGCAGGAGCCCTCACACTAGCGGCCTCTCCTACGAGCAGTACTTC
TRBJ2-3 - few TRBV27 CASRGGTDTQYF TGTGCCAGCAGGGGGGGAACAGATACGCAGTATTTT
TRBJ2-1 TRBD2 - TRBV6-1 CASSELTGPRVTGTRYNEQFF TGTGCCAGCAGTGAACTCACGGGACCACGGGTGACCGGGACTAGATACAATGAGCAGTTCTTC
TRBJ2-1 - - TRBV7-9 CAFAGPHNEQFF TGTGCCTTTGCGGGACCACACAATGAGCAGTTCTTC
TRBJ1-4 - - TRBV7-6 CASSSGGALNEKLFF TGTGCCAGCAGCTCTGGGGGGGCCCTTAATGAAAAACTGTTTTTT
TRBJ2-3 TRBD2 - TRBV6-5 CASSPSSGVTDTQYF TGTGCCAGCAGCCCTTCTAGCGGGGTCACAGATACGCAGTATTTT
TRBJ1-2 TRBD1 once TRBV27 CASSLQWDRGDFGYTF TGTGCCAGCAGTCTACAATGGGACAGGGGGGATTTTGGCTACACCTTC
TRBJ2-3 - - TRBV2 CASSRSRSNTDTQYF TGTGCCAGCTCGCGCTCCCGCTCCAACACAGATACGCAGTATTTT
TRBJ2-7 TRBD1 - TRBV30 CAWSPGTGAYEQYF TGTGCCTGGAGTCCCGGGACAGGGGCCTACGAGCAGTACTTC
TRBJ2-1 - - TRBV13 CASSESLALSSYNEQFF TGTGCCAGCAGCGAGTCCCTAGCGTTAAGCTCCTACAATGAGCAGTTCTTC